This T cell receptor beta chain was sequenced during a study of OX40 agonist ivuxolimab in advanced cancers. Study-wide context: Antecedent anti-PD-1, anti-PD-L1 or anti-CTLA-4 therapy was permissible, with roughly 40% having received some. Study-wide findings and caveats: Compared with CD4+, CD8+ T cells on average had more expanded clones. The authors did not determine the antigen specificity of the expanded peripheral T cells.

The timepoints at which blood was sampled were baseline, cycle 4 day 1, and cycle 7 day 1. Here immunoSEQ multiplex PCR was the method, and the copy in TCRdb shows in-frame clones only, minus some. This table has 99,000 or so clones, roughly 95% appearing once. As for this clone: The antigen is unknown.

The trim removed 2 bases at V and 2 bases at J, leaving 3 bases unmatched. This CDR3 spans 14 amino acids. Germline V gene sequence: CDR1 SEHNR, CDR2 FQNEAQ (reference sequence). The TCR was taken from an adult with an advanced solid tumor such as melanoma, head and neck, liver or kidney cancer. The starting material was CD4+ or CD8+ T cells sorted from blood, obtained in a trial of the OX40 agonist ivuxolimab. The chain couples TRBV7-9 to TRBJ2-7, with 7 bases matching TRBD2. CDR3 residues: CASSLRAGAYEQYF. In DNA form, the CDR3 reads TGTGCCAGCAGCTTAAGGGCGGGGGCCTACGAGCAGTACTTC.